The entry below describes one T cell receptor (beta chain). This receptor's antigen is unknown. Base-call qualities are not available, and no considerably larger clone is one nucleotide away. As encoded in the germline V gene, CDR1 is SGHAT while CDR2 is FQNNGV. Taken from cysteine to phenylalanine, the CDR3 has 16 residues. Of the read, only the CDR3 DNA is kept; its 48 bases are in frame from base 1. V and J are trimmed by 5 bases and 2 bases, and the gene matches miss 7 bases of the junction. This record belongs to a study of blood T cell repertoires in COVID-19 (TCRdb year 2020). In terms of the full investigation: Samples from collaborators originated in the United States, Italy and Spain and spanned both the acute and convalescent phases of COVID-19. The prospective study material was composed of cDNA or gDNA derived from T cells, B-cell-depleted T cells, or PBMCs. Subjects who had been exposed to COVID-19, were actively infected with it, or had recovered from it provided the deeply sampled blood TCRbeta repertoires that made up the dataset. The repertoires were released in a freely available public database intended as a resource for research on the immune response to SARS-CoV-2. Samples came from the ongoing ImmuneRACE study (first 160 participants) plus 1,254 subjects from 6 global collaborators. Sample metadata almost always included a de-identified subject ID, COVID-19 status, age in years and sex. Where HLA class I and class II types were available, the types were taken from metadata supplied by the sample provider, not from assay-based typing. Findings and caveats that apply to the study as a whole: The amount of clinical and demographic metadata varied by source and participant and was provided uncurated.

TCRbeta CDR3 regions were amplified from genomic DNA by means of the immunoSEQ Assay, a bias-controlled multiplex PCR. The original pipeline was this. The number of nucleated cells in each sample was estimated from the amplification of reference gene primers within the assay. To quantify the absolute abundance of each unique TCRbeta CDR3 rearrangement, sequence reads were collapsed and filtered. Productive Simpson clonality was computed per sample as the square root of Simpson's diversity index over productive rearrangements. TCRdb re-hosts the immuneACCESS table, in-frame sequences only. Its copies lack some clones; in the studies checked, an unresolved V gene accounts for under half of them, and the cause for the rest is not known. That table furnishes V, J and clone size, whereas the DNA furnished D and trimming. The sample data list tens of thousands of clones, and around 84% of these were observed just once. In total, the top ten clones hold about 13% of the sample.

Each collaborating institution followed its own protocols to collect whole blood in K2EDTA tubes. For TCRbeta analysis, collaborators shipped samples as frozen whole blood, isolated PBMCs, or DNA extracted from either of those sample types. The specimen sequenced was peripheral blood. Recombination linked TRBV11-2 to TRBJ2-5; 11 nucleotides in the junction match TRBD1. The TCR was taken from a human donor in a cohort sampled during active COVID-19. The DNA reads as follows: TGTGCCAGCAGCCGAAGGGGACAGGGGGTACAAGAGACCCAGTACTTC. Protein translation: CASSRRGQGVQETQYF.